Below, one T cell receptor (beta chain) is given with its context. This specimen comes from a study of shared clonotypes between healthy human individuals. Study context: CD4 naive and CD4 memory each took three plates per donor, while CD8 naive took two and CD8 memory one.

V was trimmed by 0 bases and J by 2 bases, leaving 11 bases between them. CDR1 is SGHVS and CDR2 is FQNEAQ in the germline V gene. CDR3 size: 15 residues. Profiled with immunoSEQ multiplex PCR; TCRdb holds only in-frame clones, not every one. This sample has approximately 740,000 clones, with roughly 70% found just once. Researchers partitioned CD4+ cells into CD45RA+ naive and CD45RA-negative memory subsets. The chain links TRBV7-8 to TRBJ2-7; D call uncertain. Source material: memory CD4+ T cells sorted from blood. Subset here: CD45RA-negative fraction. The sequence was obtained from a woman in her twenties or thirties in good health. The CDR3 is CASSLALNGPYEQYF. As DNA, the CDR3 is TGTGCCAGCAGCTTAGCCCTCAATGGCCCCTACGAGCAGTACTTC.